This TCR beta chain was sequenced in a study of CD4 T cells in relation to SARS-CoV-2 and coronaviruses. Study at large: After nine to eleven days of antigen culture, PBMC TCR beta CDR3s were sequenced.

Clones were read by immunoSEQ multiplex PCR, and TCRdb kept only the in-frame ones, dropping some. The sample includes just under 30,000 clones, 60% to 80% seen only once; the top ten take roughly 12%. Findings and caveats of the study: SARS-CoV-2-driven expansion was significantly weaker in crossreactive than monoreactive clones.

Per germline, CDR1 MGHRA and CDR2 YSYEKL. J lost 1 base, V lost 4 bases, and 8 bases had no gene match. This CDR3 region has 16 residues. Before the COVID-19 pandemic, during about 2011-2019, CD4+ T cells were taken from unexposed donors. After around nine days of culture, CD4+ T cells were isolated. On days 3 and 7, cultures got half fresh IL-2 medium. About this clone itself: Its antigen is as yet unknown.

This chain links TRBV4-1 with TRBJ2-7; 9 bases align to TRBD2. Sequencing used CD4+ T cells from PBMCs, cultured in vitro. This clonotype was obtained from a human donor in good health. The CDR3 region is CASSRDSGGLSYEQYF. As DNA, the CDR3 is TGCGCCAGCAGCCGGGATAGCGGGGGCCTATCCTACGAGCAGTACTTC.